These 9 T cell receptor beta chains came from one sample sequenced in a study of OX40 agonist ivuxolimab in advanced cancers. The repertoire was sequenced with immunoSEQ multiplex PCR; TCRdb's copy has only in-frame clones and lacks some. Of 90,000 to 100,000 clones in the sample, about 96% were seen once. The specimen was CD4+ or CD8+ T cells sorted from blood, collected in a trial of the OX40 agonist ivuxolimab. All receptors derive from an adult with an advanced solid tumor such as melanoma, head and neck, liver or kidney cancer.

In DNA form, the CDR3 reads TGTGCCAGCAGTGTAAACAGGGACACTGAAGCTTTCTTT. Its protein product is CASSVNRDTEAFF. V is TRBV2 and J is TRBJ1-1; a possible D gene is TRBD1 (6 bases). Germline loops: CDR1 SNHLY, CDR2 FYNNEI. The CDR3 totals 13 residues. V shed 4 bases and J shed 3 bases, with 9 bases lying between them. The full variable domain, completed using reference TRBV2 and TRBJ1-1, is EPEVTQTPSHQVTQMGQEVILRCVPISNHLYFYWYRQILGQKVEFLVSFYNNEISEKSEIFDDQFSVERPDGSNFTLKIRSTKLEDSAMYFCASSVNRDTEAFFGQGTRLTVV.

J is TRBJ1-2 and V is TRBV5-6, with a possible D match to TRBD1 (6 bases). This CDR3 has 13 residues. V was pared by 1 base and J by 6 bases, with 10 bases between. CDR1 SGHDT and CDR2 YYEEEE come from the germline V gene. As DNA, the CDR3 is TGTGCCAGCAGCTTGAGTGGGGGCGATGGCTACACCTTC. Protein product: CASSLSGGDGYTF. Full variable domain (outside the CDR3, taken from reference TRBV5-6 and TRBJ1-2): DAGVTQSPTHLIKTRGQQVTLRCSPKSGHDTVSWYQQALGQGPQFIFQYYEEEERQRGNFPDRFSGHQFPNYSSELNVNALLLGDSALYLCASSLSGGDGYTFGSGTRLTVV.

A word on this clone: A junction end diverges from the germline sequence, so it may reflect a read error. V and J are TRBV19 and TRBJ1-1; 12 bases map to TRBD1. The CDR3 sequence is 19 residues long. Germline-derived CDR1 and CDR2 are LNHDA and SQIVND (reference sequence). The DNA of the CDR3 is TGTGCCAGTAGTATTGGGGGACAGGGGGCAGTTCGGGCGAACGCTGAAGCTTTCTTT. It encodes CASSIGGQGAVRANAEAFF.

V is TRBV11-2 and J is TRBJ2-2; 8 nucleotides align to TRBD1. The CDR3 has 16 amino acids. V trimming: 4 bases; J trimming: 0 bases; junction bases outside the gene matches: 4. The germline V gene has CDR1 SGHAT and CDR2 FQNNGV. The CDR3 here is CASSSWTGTNTGELFF. For the CDR3, the DNA is TGTGCCAGCAGCTCTTGGACAGGGACGAACACCGGGGAGCTGTTTTTT.

The J gene is TRBJ2-2, the V gene TRBV6-6, with D unclear. The CDR3 sequence is 15 residues long. CDR1 MNHNY and CDR2 SVGAGI come from the germline V gene (reference sequence). Trimming pared 0 bases from V and 6 bases from J, leaving 11 bases between. The CDR3 region is CASSYSSGPAGELFF. CDR3 DNA: TGTGCCAGCAGTTACTCGTCGGGTCCTGCCGGGGAGCTGTTTTTT.

The chain links TRBV7-6 to TRBJ1-1; tentative D call: TRBD1 (5 bases). This CDR3 is built from 13 residues. In germline, CDR1 is SGHVS, CDR2 FNYEAQ. Trimming removed 4 bases from V and 2 bases from J, with 8 bases in between. The CDR3 nucleotides are TGTGCCAGCAGCTCGGGGGTTAACACTGAAGCTTTCTTT. Its translation: CASSSGVNTEAFF.

The chain is built from TRBV6-4 and TRBJ1-2; 8 nucleotides match TRBD1. Germline CDR1 MRHNA, CDR2 SNTAGT. Trimming took 5 bases from V and 6 from J; bases not matched to a gene: 5. The length of the CDR3 is 13 residues. DNA of the CDR3: TGTGCCAGCAGTTACGGACAGGGCGATGGCTACACCTTC. Translation gives CASSYGQGDGYTF.

The chain carries TRBV4-3 and TRBJ1-5, with D hard to call. This CDR3 is 18 amino acids long. V was pared by 1 base and J by 3 bases, with 19 bases between. The V gene's germline CDR1 is LGHNA and CDR2 YSLEER. Here the CDR3 reads CASSQGFGPLGFNQPQHF. For the CDR3, the DNA is TGCGCCAGCAGCCAAGGGTTCGGACCCCTAGGGTTCAATCAGCCCCAGCATTTT.

This sequence joins TRBV7-8 and TRBJ2-7, with 8 nucleotides matching TRBD1. The germline gives CDR1 SGHVS, CDR2 FQNEAQ. J was trimmed by 0 bases and V by 3 bases; bases with no gene match: 4. The CDR3 has 15 amino acids. The CDR3 reads CASSFRDRSSYEQYF. The DNA for the CDR3 is TGTGCCAGCAGCTTCAGGGACAGGTCCTCCTACGAGCAGTACTTC.